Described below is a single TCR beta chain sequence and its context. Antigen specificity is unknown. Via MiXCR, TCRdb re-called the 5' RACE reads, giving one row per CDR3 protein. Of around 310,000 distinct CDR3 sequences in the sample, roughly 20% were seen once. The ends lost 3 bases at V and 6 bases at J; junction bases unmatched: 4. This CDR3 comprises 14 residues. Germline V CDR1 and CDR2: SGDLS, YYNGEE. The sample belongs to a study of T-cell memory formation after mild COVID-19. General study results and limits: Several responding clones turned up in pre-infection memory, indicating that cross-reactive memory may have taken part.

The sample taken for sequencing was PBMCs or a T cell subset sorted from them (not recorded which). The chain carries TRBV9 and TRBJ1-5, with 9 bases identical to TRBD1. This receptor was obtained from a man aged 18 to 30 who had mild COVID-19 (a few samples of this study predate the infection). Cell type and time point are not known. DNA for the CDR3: TGTGCCAGCAGCGCCGGGACAGGGCGTCAGCCCCAGCATTTT. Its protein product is CASSAGTGRQPQHF. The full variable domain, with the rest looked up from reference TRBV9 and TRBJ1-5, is DSGVTQTPKHLITATGQRVTLRCSPRSGDLSVYWYQQSLDQGLQFLIQYYNGEERAKGNILERFSAQQFPDLHSELNLSSLELGDSALYFCASSAGTGRQPQHFGDGTRLSIL.